The subject of this entry is one T cell receptor (beta chain). The data originate from a study of blood T cell repertoires in COVID-19. For the study at large: Whether acute or convalescent, the COVID-19 samples came from the United States, Italy and Spain. Sources were T cells, B-cell-depleted T cells, or PBMCs; the material itself was cDNA or gDNA.

Which cohort a participant joined came from the clinical history participants gave. Methods used by the authors: Amplification with reference gene primers provided the estimates of nucleated cell counts. Assay: immunoSEQ multiplex PCR; the TCRdb copy retains only in-frame clones and omits some. Clone size and the V and J calls come from that table; the DNA yielded D and trimming. The sample contains about 480,000 clones, around 89% of which appear only once. Germline CDR1 is LNHDA and CDR2 is SQIVND (reference sequence). The CDR3 spans 14 residues. The germline V and J ends were trimmed by 3 bases and 4 bases, with 10 bases remaining between them.

Sequencing was carried out using PBMCs or T cells enriched from blood (not recorded which). The chain uses TRBV19 and TRBJ1-5; D not resolved. This receptor was taken from a middle-aged woman who had recovered from COVID-19. CDR3 in amino acids: CASSIESRNQPQHF. The DNA for the CDR3 is TGTGCCAGTAGTATTGAGAGCCGTAATCAGCCCCAGCATTTT.